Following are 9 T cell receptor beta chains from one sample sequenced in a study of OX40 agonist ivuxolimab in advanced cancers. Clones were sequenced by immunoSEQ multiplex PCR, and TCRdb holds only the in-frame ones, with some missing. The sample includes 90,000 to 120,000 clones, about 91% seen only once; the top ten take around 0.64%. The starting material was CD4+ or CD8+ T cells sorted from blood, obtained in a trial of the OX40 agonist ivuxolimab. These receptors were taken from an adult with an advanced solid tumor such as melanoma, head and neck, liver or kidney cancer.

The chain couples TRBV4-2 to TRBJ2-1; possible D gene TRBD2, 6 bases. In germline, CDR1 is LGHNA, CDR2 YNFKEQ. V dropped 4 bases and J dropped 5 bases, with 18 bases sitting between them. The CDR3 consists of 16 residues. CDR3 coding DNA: TGTGCCAGCAGCCCCTCCGGGACTCGATTCGACAATGAGCAGTTCTTC. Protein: CASSPSGTRFDNEQFF.

CDR3 sequence: CASSQGDRGSHEQYF. The CDR3 region has the DNA TGCGCCAGCAGCCAAGGTGACAGGGGGTCCCACGAGCAGTACTTC. The rearrangement joins TRBV4-1 to TRBJ2-7; 9 nucleotides align to TRBD1. CDR1 and CDR2 from the germline V gene are MGHRA and YSYEKL. The trim removed 1 base at V and 5 bases at J, leaving 6 bases unmatched. This CDR3 is 15 amino acids long.

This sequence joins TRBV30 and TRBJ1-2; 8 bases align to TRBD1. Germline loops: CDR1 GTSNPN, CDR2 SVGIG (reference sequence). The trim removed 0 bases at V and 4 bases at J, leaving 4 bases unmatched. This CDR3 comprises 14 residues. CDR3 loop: CAWSVTGGGYGYTF. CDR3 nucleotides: TGTGCCTGGAGTGTAACAGGGGGTGGCTATGGCTACACCTTC.

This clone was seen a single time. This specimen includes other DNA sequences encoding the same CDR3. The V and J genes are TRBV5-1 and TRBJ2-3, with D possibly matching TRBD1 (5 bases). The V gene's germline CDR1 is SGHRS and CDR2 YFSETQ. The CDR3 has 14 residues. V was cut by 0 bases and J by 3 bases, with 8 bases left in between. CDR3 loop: CASSLGQSTDTQYF. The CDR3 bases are TGCGCCAGCAGCTTGGGACAGAGTACAGATACGCAGTATTTT.

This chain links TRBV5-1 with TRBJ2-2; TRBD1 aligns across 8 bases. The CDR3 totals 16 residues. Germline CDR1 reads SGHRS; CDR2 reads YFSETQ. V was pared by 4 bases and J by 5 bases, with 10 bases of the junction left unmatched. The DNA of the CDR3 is TGCGCCAGCAGCCCCGGACAGGGTATGAATACCGGGGAGCTGTTTTTT. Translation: CASSPGQGMNTGELFF.

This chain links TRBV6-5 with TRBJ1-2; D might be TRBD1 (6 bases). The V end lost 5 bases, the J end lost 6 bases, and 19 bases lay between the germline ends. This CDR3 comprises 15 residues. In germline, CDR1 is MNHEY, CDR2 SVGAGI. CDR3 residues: CASSGRDKIRNGYTF. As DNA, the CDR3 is TGTGCCAGCAGTGGCCGGGACAAGATCCGGAATGGCTACACCTTC.

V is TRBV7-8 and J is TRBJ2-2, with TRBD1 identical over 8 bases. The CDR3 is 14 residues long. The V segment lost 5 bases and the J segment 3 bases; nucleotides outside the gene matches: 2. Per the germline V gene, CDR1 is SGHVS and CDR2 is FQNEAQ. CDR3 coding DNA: TGTGCCAGCAGCCAGGGGGCCGACACCGGGGAGCTGTTTTTT. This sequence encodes CASSQGADTGELFF.

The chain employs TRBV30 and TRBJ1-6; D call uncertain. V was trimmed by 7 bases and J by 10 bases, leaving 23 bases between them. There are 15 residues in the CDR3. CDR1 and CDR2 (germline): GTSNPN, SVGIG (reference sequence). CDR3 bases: TGTGCCTCCTCTACCGGACCGGGAGGTGGGTCACCCCTCCACTTT. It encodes CASSTGPGGGSPLHF.

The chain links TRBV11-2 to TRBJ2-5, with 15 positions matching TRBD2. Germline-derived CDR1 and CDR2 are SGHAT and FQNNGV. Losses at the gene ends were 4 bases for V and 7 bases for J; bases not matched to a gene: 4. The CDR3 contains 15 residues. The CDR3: CASSSPGLAGGTQYF. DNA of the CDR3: TGTGCCAGCAGCTCGCCGGGACTAGCGGGAGGGACCCAGTACTTC.